A single sample is the source of the 27 T cell receptor beta chains below, sequenced in a study of T-cell reconstitution after alpha-beta-depleted transplantation in children. Unique molecular identifiers featured in how the TCRbeta library was prepared. TCRdb used MiXCR to reprocess the PCR reads, holding one entry per CDR3 protein. The table shows roughly 220,000 distinct CDR3 sequences, with about 9.6% occurring only once. The source was PBMCs from the stem cell graft donor, collected from the stem cell graft. These receptors were obtained from a human donor who donated a stem cell graft to a child with SCID.

This clonotype was counted many times. This chain links TRBV6-1 with TRBJ1-2; D is possibly TRBD1 (6 bases). The CDR3 sequence is 16 residues long. Germline V CDR1 and CDR2: MNHNS, SASEGT. Trimming cost V 6 bases and J 0 bases, with 17 bases left between them. DNA of the CDR3: TGTGCCAGCAGCACGCAGGGGCCCCCTTCTAACTATGGCTACACCTTC. Translated, it gives CASSTQGPPSNYGYTF.

This clonotype was seen at least ten times. The V and J genes are TRBV10-3 and TRBJ2-7; D is possibly TRBD1 (5 bases). The CDR3 consists of 12 residues. V gave up 6 bases and J gave up 5 bases, with 11 bases separating them. CDR1 is ENHRY, CDR2 SYGVKD, per germline. DNA of the CDR3: TGTGCCATCAGAACTTGGGGCGACGAGCAGTACTTC. It codes for CAIRTWGDEQYF.

This clonotype showed up many times. V and J are TRBV7-2 and TRBJ2-5; D is uncertain. Germline V gives CDR1 SGHTA, CDR2 FQGNSA. The CDR3 loop spans 14 amino acids. The V gene lost 1 base and the J gene lost 3 bases, with 9 bases spanning the gap. CDR3 DNA: TGTGCCAGCAGCTTAGGCGTACAAGAAGAGACCCAGTACTTC. This encodes CASSLGVQEETQYF.

This chain joins TRBV5-6 and TRBJ1-5; 8 nucleotides align to TRBD1. This CDR3 has 15 residues. The trim removed 4 bases at V and 5 bases at J, leaving 8 bases unmatched. Germline values: CDR1 SGHDT, CDR2 YYEEEE. The CDR3 protein is CASSLLDRADQPQHF. The CDR3 DNA reads as TGTGCCAGCAGCCTTTTGGACAGGGCGGATCAGCCCCAGCATTTT.

This clonotype has more than one count but fewer than ten. This rearrangement joins TRBV6-1 to TRBJ2-5; D is ambiguous. Trimming shortened V by 6 bases and J by 1 base, and 15 bases separated the two germline ends. Germline V lookup: CDR1 MNHNS, CDR2 SASEGT. The CDR3 is 15 amino acids. The CDR3 sequence is CASRALDGRQETQYF. The CDR3 bases are TGTGCCAGCAGAGCTCTCGACGGCCGCCAAGAGACCCAGTACTTC.

This clonotype was found many times. This chain links TRBV6-1 with TRBJ2-7; D is perhaps TRBD1 (6 bases). Germline lookup yields CDR1 MNHNS and CDR2 SASEGT. V lost 6 bases and J 0 bases, leaving 9 bases between the germline ends. There are 13 residues in the CDR3. The CDR3 sequence is CASRGHLSYEQYF. Written as DNA, the CDR3 is TGTGCCAGCAGGGGACACCTCTCCTACGAGCAGTACTTC.

This clonotype was detected ten times or more. The chain carries TRBV5-1 and TRBJ2-7; D is possibly TRBD1 (5 bases). There are 13 residues in the CDR3. Germline CDR1 and CDR2: SGHRS and YFSETQ. V shed 2 bases and J shed 2 bases, with 8 bases lying between them. The CDR3 coding sequence is TGCGCCAGCAGCTTCGCAGGGCCCTACGAGCAGTACTTC. It codes for CASSFAGPYEQYF.

At least ten counts were recorded for this clonotype. V and J are TRBV11-2 and TRBJ2-7, with D uncertain. CDR1 is SGHAT and CDR2 is FQNNGV in the germline V gene. V dropped 0 bases and J dropped 3 bases, with 12 bases sitting between them. This CDR3 is built from 15 residues. CDR3 amino acids: CASSLDRGLFYEQYF. In nucleotides, the CDR3 is TGTGCCAGCAGCTTAGATCGTGGCCTTTTCTACGAGCAGTACTTC.

In its sample, this clonotype was seen many times. The V call is TRBV7-2, the J call TRBJ2-7; no clear D. Between the trimmed V and J ends, which lost 5 bases and 3 bases, there was a span of 8 bases. The CDR3 is 12 residues long. The germline V gene encodes CDR1 SGHTA and CDR2 FQGNSA. CDR3 loop: CASSLNNYEQYF. The CDR3 region has the DNA TGTGCCAGCAGCCTTAACAACTACGAGCAGTACTTC.

In this sample, this clonotype turned up many times. In DNA, the CDR3 is TGTGCCAGCAAATGGACAGGGGGTGAGCAGTACTTC. Encoded protein: CASKWTGGEQYF. The V call is TRBV27, the J call TRBJ2-7, with 10 bases identical to TRBD1. Germline CDR1 MNHEY, CDR2 SMNVEV (reference sequence). The CDR3 runs 12 residues. Trimming removed 7 bases from V and 7 bases from J; junction bases left unmatched: 4.

This clonotype has at least ten counts. The V and J genes are TRBV20-1 and TRBJ2-1; 7 bases line up with TRBD2. CDR3 size: 15 residues. Losses at the gene ends were 3 bases for V and 7 bases for J; bases not matched to a gene: 12. CDR1 and CDR2 (germline): DFQATT, SNEGSKA (reference sequence). CDR3 amino acids: CSARGGGLFVNEQFF. The CDR3 DNA follows: TGCAGTGCTAGGGGGGGGGGACTTTTCGTTAATGAGCAGTTCTTC.

This clonotype has ten or more counts. The genes are TRBV20-1 and TRBJ2-5; no clear D. Per germline, CDR1 DFQATT and CDR2 SNEGSKA (reference sequence). V was clipped by 4 bases and J by 2 bases, with 8 bases between them. This CDR3 contains 12 residues. DNA of the CDR3: TGCAGTGCTATCTACGCACAAGAGACCCAGTACTTC. Translation gives CSAIYAQETQYF.

This clonotype was counted many times. V is TRBV18 and J is TRBJ1-2; D is possibly TRBD1 (6 bases). This CDR3 has 13 residues. Deletions cut 6 bases from V and 5 bases from J, with 13 bases between. The germline CDR1 and CDR2 sequences are KGHSH and LQKENI. In nucleotides, the CDR3 is TGTGCCAGCTCGTCAGGGGAAGGTTATGGCTACACCTTC. The encoded protein is CASSSGEGYGYTF.

In its sample, this clonotype was seen many times. This chain links TRBV10-3 with TRBJ2-2; D perhaps matches TRBD1 (7 bases). The CDR3 length is 15 residues. The germline V and J ends were trimmed by 4 bases and 5 bases, with 14 bases remaining between them. Germline loops: CDR1 ENHRY, CDR2 SYGVKD. CDR3 in DNA: TGTGCCATCAGTGGACTTCAGGGGGGAACCGGGGAGCTGTTTTTT. It translates to CAISGLQGGTGELFF.

In this sample, this clonotype turned up a few times. The J gene is TRBJ2-1, the V gene TRBV18; 8 bases are a match to TRBD1. There are 16 residues in the CDR3. Germline trimming cut 2 bases from V and 8 bases from J; bases unmatched to any gene: 11. Germline CDR1 reads KGHSH; CDR2 reads LQKENI. CDR3 sequence: CASSPRTRGPRDEQFF. CDR3 bases: TGTGCCAGCTCACCAAGGACCAGGGGGCCTAGGGATGAGCAGTTCTTC.

This clonotype was recorded many times. The V and J genes are TRBV29-1 and TRBJ2-3, with D perhaps TRBD1 (5 bases). This CDR3 has 15 amino acids. Looked up from germline, CDR1 is SQVTM and CDR2 is ANQGSEA. Trimming cost V 0 bases and J 4 bases, with 14 bases left between them. DNA for the CDR3: TGCAGCGTTGAAGATGGCAGGGTGGATGCAGATACGCAGTATTTT. Protein sequence: CSVEDGRVDADTQYF.

This clonotype has at least ten counts. V usage is TRBV3-1 and J usage is TRBJ2-2; TRBD1 matches at 12 bases. The germline CDR1 and CDR2 sequences are LGHDT and YNNKEL (reference sequence). After removal of 4 bases from V and 7 bases from J, the junction contained 7 bases not matched to a gene. The CDR3 is made up of 16 amino acids. The chain's CDR3 is CASSPRGQGAGGELFF. In DNA form, the CDR3 reads TGTGCCAGCAGCCCGAGGGGACAGGGGGCTGGCGGGGAGCTGTTTTTT.

Ten or more counts support this clonotype. This sequence joins TRBV5-1 and TRBJ2-5, with D possibly matching TRBD2 (6 bases). CDR3 length: 14 amino acids. Deletions cut 0 bases from V and 3 bases from J, with 9 bases between. Germline V gene sequence: CDR1 SGHRS, CDR2 YFSETQ. CDR3: CASSLDRGEETQYF. CDR3 bases: TGCGCCAGCAGCTTGGATCGCGGGGAAGAGACCCAGTACTTC. Supplemented by reference TRBV5-1 and TRBJ2-5, the full variable domain reads KAGVTQTPRYLIKTRGQQVTLSCSPISGHRSVSWYQQTPGQGLQFLFEYFSETQRNKGNFPGRFSGRQFSNSRSEMNVSTLELGDSALYLCASSLDRGEETQYFGPGTRLLVL.

The table lists this clonotype with many counts. The V call is TRBV15, the J call TRBJ1-5; tentative D call: TRBD1 (5 bases). CDR3 length: 13 amino acids. CDR1 and CDR2 (germline): LNHNV, YYDKDF (reference sequence). The germline V and J ends were trimmed by 9 bases and 5 bases, with 14 bases remaining between them. CDR3 loop: CATGPKFHQPQHF. DNA of the CDR3: TGTGCCACGGGACCTAAATTCCATCAGCCCCAGCATTTT.

This clonotype has more than one count but fewer than ten. The J gene is TRBJ1-2, the V gene TRBV7-2; a possible D gene is TRBD1 (6 bases). With 4 bases removed from V and 4 bases from J, the gap between germline ends came to 19 bases. CDR3 length: 16 amino acids. Germline V gene sequence: CDR1 SGHTA, CDR2 FQGNSA. CDR3 sequence: CASSYGTPGSPYGYTF. CDR3 bases: TGTGCCAGCAGCTACGGGACACCAGGCAGTCCCTATGGCTACACCTTC.

This clonotype was seen ten or more times. V and J are TRBV9 and TRBJ1-3, with D unresolved. V was trimmed by 3 bases and J by 4 bases, leaving 5 bases between them. The CDR3 contains 12 residues. Germline V gene lookup returns CDR1 SGDLS and CDR2 YYNGEE. This CDR3 is CASSASGNTIYF. Written as DNA, the CDR3 is TGTGCCAGCAGCGCTTCGGGAAACACCATATATTTT.

In its sample, this clonotype was seen a few times. This rearrangement joins TRBV20-1 to TRBJ2-5; 9 bases are a match to TRBD1. V was clipped by 1 base and J by 3 bases; unmatched bases: 0. CDR3 length: 13 amino acids. The germline gives CDR1 DFQATT, CDR2 SNEGSKA (reference sequence). This CDR3 is CSARGDREETQYF. The CDR3 bases are TGCAGTGCTAGAGGGGACAGGGAAGAGACCCAGTACTTC.

This clonotype occurred many times. The chain links TRBV20-1 to TRBJ2-3; D may be TRBD2 (6 bases). The CDR3 is 13 amino acids. From germline, CDR1 is DFQATT and CDR2 SNEGSKA (reference sequence). The CDR3 region is CRPGVGSTDTQYF. The CDR3 region has the DNA TGCAGGCCGGGGGTGGGTAGCACAGATACGCAGTATTTT.

At least ten counts were recorded for this clonotype. The chain employs TRBV5-1 and TRBJ2-1, with 8 bases matching TRBD2. Germline V gives CDR1 SGHRS, CDR2 YFSETQ. The length of the CDR3 is 17 residues. Trimming removed 4 bases from V and 0 bases from J; junction bases left unmatched: 9. CDR3 in amino acids: CASSAHLAGSSYNEQFF. The CDR3 coding sequence is TGCGCCAGCAGCGCCCATTTAGCGGGGAGCTCCTACAATGAGCAGTTCTTC.

The V call is TRBV2, the J call TRBJ1-2, with unresolved D. Germline assignment: CDR1 SNHLY and CDR2 FYNNEI. V lost 0 bases, J lost 5 bases, and 10 bases lay in between. This CDR3 region has 14 residues. CDR3 nucleotides: TGTGCCAGCAGTGAAGCGCGGCAGTCGTATGGCTACACCTTC. It is translated as CASSEARQSYGYTF.

This clonotype was picked up many times. The chain carries TRBV18 and TRBJ1-6; TRBD1 matches 7 bases. Germline CDR1 and CDR2: KGHSH and LQKENI. This CDR3 has 20 amino acids. J gave up 6 bases and V 3 bases, and 20 bases lay outside the gene matches. DNA of the CDR3: TGTGCCAGCTCACCGCGAGTTCCACGGCCCGGGACAGCCTCTAATTCACCCCTCCACTTT. It encodes CASSPRVPRPGTASNSPLHF.

This clonotype was found many times. The chain recombines TRBV5-1 with TRBJ2-3, with a possible D match to TRBD2 (5 bases). CDR1 and CDR2 from the germline V gene are SGHRS and YFSETQ. This CDR3 is 13 amino acids long. The V gene lost 4 bases and the J gene lost 2 bases, with 8 bases spanning the gap. Written as DNA, the CDR3 is TGCGCCAGCAGCGTTAGCGTCACAGATACGCAGTATTTT. Translation: CASSVSVTDTQYF.